The present T cell receptor beta chain was sequenced within a study of T cell repertoires and Cas9 in healthy adults (dated by TCRdb to 2016 to 2018). With regard to the full study: Multi-effector potency, cytotoxicity and lineage determination within the CD4 and CD8 compartments were characterized for SpCas9-reactive T cells. The study looked at preexisting T cell immunity to the Streptococcus pyogenes Cas9 nuclease (SpCas9), which is used in CRISPR gene editing. The investigation overall reported the following: SpCas9-reactive regulatory T cells were reported to mitigate proliferation and function of SpCas9-reactive effector T cells in vitro.

Regarding this clone: Its antigen is currently not known. One base away there is no much larger clone; base qualities are not given.

For this chain, trimming is 0 bases at the V end and 5 bases at the J end, and the number of junction bases without a gene match is 3. The CDR3 contains 15 residues, cysteine and phenylalanine counted. The sequence is cut down to CDR3 DNA, 45 bases in frame from base 1. Sequences SGDLS (CDR1) and YYNGEE (CDR2) are obtained from the germline V gene. Healthy humans served as the donors. Libraries were built with the immunoSEQ multiplex PCR assay. What TCRdb holds here is the immuneACCESS table cut down to in-frame rearrangements. Part of the clones is not present; checked against another copy, under half of the missing clones reflect an unresolved V gene, and the others are unexplained. The table for this sample lists about 24,000 clones; over 85% of them were counted only once. The top ten constitute 0.55% to 0.85% of the sample.

Input material: CD4+ effector T cells (CD127+, CD25-, CD137-, CD154-) from PBMCs; culture status not recorded. The TCR comes from a human donor in good health. In this chain, TRBV9 is recombined with TRBJ1-1; TRBD1 fits 11 bases in the junction. The CDR3 region has the sequence CASSVGGTGGTEAFF. The nucleotide sequence reads TGTGCCAGCAGCGTAGGTGGGACAGGGGGGACTGAAGCTTTCTTT.